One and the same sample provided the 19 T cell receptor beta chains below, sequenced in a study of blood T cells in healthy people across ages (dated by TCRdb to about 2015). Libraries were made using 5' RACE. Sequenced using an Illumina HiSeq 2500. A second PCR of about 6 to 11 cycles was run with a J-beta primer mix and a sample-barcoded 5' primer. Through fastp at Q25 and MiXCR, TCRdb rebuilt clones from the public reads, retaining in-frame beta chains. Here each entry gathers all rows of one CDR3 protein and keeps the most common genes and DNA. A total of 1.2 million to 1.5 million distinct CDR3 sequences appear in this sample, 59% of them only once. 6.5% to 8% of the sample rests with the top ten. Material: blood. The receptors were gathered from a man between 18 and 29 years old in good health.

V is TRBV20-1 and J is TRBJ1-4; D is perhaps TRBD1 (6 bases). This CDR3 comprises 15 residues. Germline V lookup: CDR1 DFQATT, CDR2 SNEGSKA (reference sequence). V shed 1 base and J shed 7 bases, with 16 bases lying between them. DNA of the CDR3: TGCAGTGCTAGAGTATCACGGACAGCTAGTGAAAAACTGTTTTTT. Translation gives CSARVSRTASEKLFF.

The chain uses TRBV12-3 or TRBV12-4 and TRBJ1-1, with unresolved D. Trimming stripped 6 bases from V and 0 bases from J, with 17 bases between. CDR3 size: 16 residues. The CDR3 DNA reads TGTGCCAGCAGCGTCGGCGCGGTCAACCTGAACACTGAAGCTTTCTTT. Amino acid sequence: CASSVGAVNLNTEAFF.

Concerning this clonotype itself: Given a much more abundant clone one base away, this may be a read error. The CDR3 region is CASSKSPPREFNQPQHF. For the CDR3, the DNA is TGTGCCAGCAGTAAATCTCCCCCCAGAGAGTTCAATCAGCCCCAGCATTTT. The V and J genes are TRBV25-1 and TRBJ1-5; no definite D call. The V and J ends lost 5 bases and 3 bases respectively, with 20 bases between them. This CDR3 has 17 amino acids. From germline, CDR1 is MGHDK and CDR2 SYGVNS.

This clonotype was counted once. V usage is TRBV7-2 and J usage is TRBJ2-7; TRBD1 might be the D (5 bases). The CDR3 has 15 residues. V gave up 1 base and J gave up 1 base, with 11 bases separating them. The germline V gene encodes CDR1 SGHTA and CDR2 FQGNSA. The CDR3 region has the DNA TGTGCCAGCAGCTTAGGGGGCCCAACTTCCTACGAGCAGTACTTC. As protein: CASSLGGPTSYEQYF. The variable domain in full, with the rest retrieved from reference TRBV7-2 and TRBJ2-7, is GAGVSQSPSNKVTEKGKDVELRCDPISGHTALYWYRQSLGQGLEFLIYFQGNSAPDKSGLPSDRFSAERTGGSVSTLTIQRTQQEDSAVYLCASSLGGPTSYEQYFGPGTRLTVT.

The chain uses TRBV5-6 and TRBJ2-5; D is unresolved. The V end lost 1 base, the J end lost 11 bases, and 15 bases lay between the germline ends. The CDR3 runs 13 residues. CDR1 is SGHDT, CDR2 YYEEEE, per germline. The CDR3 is CASSLQVGPQQYF. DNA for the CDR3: TGTGCCAGCAGCTTGCAGGTCGGACCACAGCAGTACTTC.

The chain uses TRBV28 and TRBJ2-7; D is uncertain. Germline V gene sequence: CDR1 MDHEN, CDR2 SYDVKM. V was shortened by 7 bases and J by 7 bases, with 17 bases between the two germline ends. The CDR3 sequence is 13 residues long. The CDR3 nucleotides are TGTGCCAGCAAGTGGGCAGATTACAATGAGCAGTACTTC. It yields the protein CASKWADYNEQYF.

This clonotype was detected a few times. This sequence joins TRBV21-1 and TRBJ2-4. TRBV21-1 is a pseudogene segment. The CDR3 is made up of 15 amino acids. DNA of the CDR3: TGTGCCAGCAGCAAAACAGGGGTAGCCAAAAACATTCAGTACTTC. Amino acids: CASSKTGVAKNIQYF.

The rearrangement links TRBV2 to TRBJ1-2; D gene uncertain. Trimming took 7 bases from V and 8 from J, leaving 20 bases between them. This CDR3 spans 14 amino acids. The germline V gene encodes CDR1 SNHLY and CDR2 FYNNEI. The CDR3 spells CASNPDMTVWGYTF. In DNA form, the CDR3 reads TGTGCCAGCAACCCCGACATGACTGTTTGGGGCTACACCTTC. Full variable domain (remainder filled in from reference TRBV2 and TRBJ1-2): EPEVTQTPSHQVTQMGQEVILRCVPISNHLYFYWYRQILGQKVEFLVSFYNNEISEKSEIFDDQFSVERPDGSNFTLKIRSTKLEDSAMYFCASNPDMTVWGYTFGSGTRLTVV.

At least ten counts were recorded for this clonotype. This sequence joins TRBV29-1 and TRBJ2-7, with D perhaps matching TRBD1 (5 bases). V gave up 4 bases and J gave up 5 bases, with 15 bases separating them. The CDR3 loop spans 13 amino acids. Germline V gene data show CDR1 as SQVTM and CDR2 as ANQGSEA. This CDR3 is CSVVQGTNNEQYF. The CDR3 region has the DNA TGCAGCGTTGTTCAGGGCACGAATAACGAGCAGTACTTC.

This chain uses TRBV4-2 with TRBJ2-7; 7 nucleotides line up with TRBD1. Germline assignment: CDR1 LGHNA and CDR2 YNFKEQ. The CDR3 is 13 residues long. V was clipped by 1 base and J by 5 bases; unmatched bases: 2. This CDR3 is CASSQVGQDEQYF. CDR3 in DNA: TGTGCCAGCAGCCAAGTCGGACAGGACGAGCAGTACTTC.

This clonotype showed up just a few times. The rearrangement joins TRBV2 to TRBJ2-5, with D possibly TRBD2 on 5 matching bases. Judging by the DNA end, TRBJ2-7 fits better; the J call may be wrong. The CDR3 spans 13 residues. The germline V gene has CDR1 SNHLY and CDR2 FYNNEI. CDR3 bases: TGTGCCAGGTCTGGGAGTCCAACCTACGAGCAGTACTTC. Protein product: CARSGSPTYEQYF.

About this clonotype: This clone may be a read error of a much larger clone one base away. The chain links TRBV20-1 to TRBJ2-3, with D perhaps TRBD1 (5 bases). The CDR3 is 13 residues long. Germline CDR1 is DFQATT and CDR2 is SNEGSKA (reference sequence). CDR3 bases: TGCAGTGCTAGGACAGCACCCACAGGTACGCAGTATTTT. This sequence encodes CSARTAPTGTQYF.

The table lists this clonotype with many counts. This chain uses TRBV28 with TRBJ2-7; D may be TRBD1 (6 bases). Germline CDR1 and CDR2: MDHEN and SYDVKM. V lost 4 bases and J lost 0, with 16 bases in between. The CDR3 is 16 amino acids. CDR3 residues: CASSSSQGFPSYEQYF. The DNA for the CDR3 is TGTGCCAGCAGTTCCTCACAGGGTTTCCCCTCCTACGAGCAGTACTTC.

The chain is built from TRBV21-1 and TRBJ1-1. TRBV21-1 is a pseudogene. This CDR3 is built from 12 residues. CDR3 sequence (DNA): TGTGCCAGCAGCCAACCCCGACCTGAAGCTTTCTTT. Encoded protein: CASSQPRPEAFF.

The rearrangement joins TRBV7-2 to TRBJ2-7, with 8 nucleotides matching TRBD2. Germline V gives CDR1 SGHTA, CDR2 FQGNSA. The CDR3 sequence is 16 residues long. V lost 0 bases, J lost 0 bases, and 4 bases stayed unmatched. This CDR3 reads CASSLAASGSSYEQYF. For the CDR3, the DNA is TGTGCCAGCAGCTTAGCCGCAAGCGGGAGCTCCTACGAGCAGTACTTC.

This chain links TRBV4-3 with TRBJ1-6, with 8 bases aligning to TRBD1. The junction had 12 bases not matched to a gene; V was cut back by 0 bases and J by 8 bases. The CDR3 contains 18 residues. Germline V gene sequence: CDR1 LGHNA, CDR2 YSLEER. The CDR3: CASSQDVYGTGQHSPLHF. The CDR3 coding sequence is TGCGCCAGCAGCCAAGATGTGTACGGGACAGGCCAACATTCACCCCTCCACTTT.

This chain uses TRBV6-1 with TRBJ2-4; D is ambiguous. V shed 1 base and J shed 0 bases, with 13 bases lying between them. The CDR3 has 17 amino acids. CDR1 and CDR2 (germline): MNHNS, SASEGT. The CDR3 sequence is CASSEVWPLRAKNIQYF. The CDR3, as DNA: TGTGCCAGCAGTGAAGTCTGGCCTTTAAGAGCCAAAAACATTCAGTACTTC.

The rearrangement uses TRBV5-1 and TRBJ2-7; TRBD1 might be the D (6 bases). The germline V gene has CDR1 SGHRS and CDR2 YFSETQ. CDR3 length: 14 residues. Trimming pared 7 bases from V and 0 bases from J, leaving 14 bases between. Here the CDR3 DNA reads TGCGCCAGCTCCACGTCGACAGGCTCCTACGAGCAGTACTTC. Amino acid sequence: CASSTSTGSYEQYF. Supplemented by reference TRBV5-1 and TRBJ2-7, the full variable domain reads KAGVTQTPRYLIKTRGQQVTLSCSPISGHRSVSWYQQTPGQGLQFLFEYFSETQRNKGNFPGRFSGRQFSNSRSEMNVSTLELGDSALYLCASSTSTGSYEQYFGPGTRLTVT.

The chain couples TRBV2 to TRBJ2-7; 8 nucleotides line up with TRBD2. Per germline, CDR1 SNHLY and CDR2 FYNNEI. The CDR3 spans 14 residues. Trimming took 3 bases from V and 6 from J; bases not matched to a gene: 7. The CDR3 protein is CASSDRGLVSEQYF. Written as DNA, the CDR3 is TGTGCCAGCAGTGATAGGGGACTAGTCTCCGAGCAGTACTTC. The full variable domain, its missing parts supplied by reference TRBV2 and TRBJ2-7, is EPEVTQTPSHQVTQMGQEVILRCVPISNHLYFYWYRQILGQKVEFLVSFYNNEISEKSEIFDDQFSVERPDGSNFTLKIRSTKLEDSAMYFCASSDRGLVSEQYFGPGTRLTVT.